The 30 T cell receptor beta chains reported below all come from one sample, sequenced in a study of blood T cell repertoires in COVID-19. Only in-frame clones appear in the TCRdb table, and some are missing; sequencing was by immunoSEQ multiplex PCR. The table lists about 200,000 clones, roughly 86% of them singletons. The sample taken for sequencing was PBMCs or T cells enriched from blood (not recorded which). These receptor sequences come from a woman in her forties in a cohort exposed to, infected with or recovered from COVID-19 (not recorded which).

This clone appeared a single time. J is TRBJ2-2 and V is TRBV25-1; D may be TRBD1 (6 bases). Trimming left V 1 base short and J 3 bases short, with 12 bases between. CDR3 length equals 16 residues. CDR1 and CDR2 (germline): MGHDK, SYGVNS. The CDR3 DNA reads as TGTGCCAGCAGTGAATCAACAGGGTGGGACACCGGGGAGCTGTTTTTT. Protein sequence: CASSESTGWDTGELFF.

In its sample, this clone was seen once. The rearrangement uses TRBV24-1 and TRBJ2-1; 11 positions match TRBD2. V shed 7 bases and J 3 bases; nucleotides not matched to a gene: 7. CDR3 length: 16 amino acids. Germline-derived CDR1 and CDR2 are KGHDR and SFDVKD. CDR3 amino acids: CATSPLAGDDYNEQFF. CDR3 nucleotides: TGTGCCACCAGCCCACTAGCGGGGGACGACTACAATGAGCAGTTCTTC.

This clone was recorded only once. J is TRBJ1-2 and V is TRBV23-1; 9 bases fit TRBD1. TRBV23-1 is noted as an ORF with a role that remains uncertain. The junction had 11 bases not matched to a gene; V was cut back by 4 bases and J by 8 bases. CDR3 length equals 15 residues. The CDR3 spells CASSPYHRDREGYTF. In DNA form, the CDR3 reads TGCGCCAGCAGTCCCTACCACCGGGACAGGGAAGGCTACACCTTC.

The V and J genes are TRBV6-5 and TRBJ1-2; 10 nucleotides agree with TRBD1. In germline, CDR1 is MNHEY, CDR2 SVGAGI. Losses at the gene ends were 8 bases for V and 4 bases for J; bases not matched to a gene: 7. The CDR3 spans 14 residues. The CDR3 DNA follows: TGTGCCAGCCGTAGACAGGGGGCTATCTATGGCTACACCTTC. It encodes CASRRQGAIYGYTF.

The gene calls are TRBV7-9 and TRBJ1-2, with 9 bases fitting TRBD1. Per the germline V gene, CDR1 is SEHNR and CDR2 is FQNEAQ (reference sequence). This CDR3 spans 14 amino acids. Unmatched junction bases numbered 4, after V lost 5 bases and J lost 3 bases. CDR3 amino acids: CASSNGTGYYGYTF. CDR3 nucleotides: TGTGCCAGCAGCAACGGGACAGGGTACTATGGCTACACCTTC.

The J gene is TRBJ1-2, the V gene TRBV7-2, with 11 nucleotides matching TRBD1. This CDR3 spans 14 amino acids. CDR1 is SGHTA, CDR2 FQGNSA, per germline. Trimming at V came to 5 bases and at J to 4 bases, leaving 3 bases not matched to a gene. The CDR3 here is CASSEDRGPYGYTF. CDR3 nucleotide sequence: TGTGCCAGCAGCGAGGACAGGGGGCCCTATGGCTACACCTTC.

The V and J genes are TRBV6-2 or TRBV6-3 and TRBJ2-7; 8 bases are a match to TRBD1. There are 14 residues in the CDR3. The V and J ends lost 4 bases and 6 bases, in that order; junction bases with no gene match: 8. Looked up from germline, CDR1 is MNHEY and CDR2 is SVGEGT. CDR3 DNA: TGTGCCAGCAGTTCCGGACAGGGTGTAGCCGAGCAGTACTTC. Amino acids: CASSSGQGVAEQYF.

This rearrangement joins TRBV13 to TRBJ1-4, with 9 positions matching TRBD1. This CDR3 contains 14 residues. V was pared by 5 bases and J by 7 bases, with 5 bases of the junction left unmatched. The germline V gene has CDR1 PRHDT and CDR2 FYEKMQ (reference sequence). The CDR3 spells CASSPRTGVEKLFF. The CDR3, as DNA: TGTGCCAGCAGCCCTCGGACAGGGGTTGAAAAACTGTTTTTT. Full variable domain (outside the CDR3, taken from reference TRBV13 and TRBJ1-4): AAGVIQSPRHLIKEKRETATLKCYPIPRHDTVYWYQQGPGQDPQFLISFYEKMQSDKGSIPDRFSAQQFSDYHSELNMSSLELGDSALYFCASSPRTGVEKLFFGSGTQLSVL.

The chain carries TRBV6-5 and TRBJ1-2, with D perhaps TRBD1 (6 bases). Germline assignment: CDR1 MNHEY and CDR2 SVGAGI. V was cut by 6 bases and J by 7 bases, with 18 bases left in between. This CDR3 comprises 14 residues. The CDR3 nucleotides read TGTGCCAGCAGGGCGAACAGGGACCCCAGTGGCTACACCTTC. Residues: CASRANRDPSGYTF.

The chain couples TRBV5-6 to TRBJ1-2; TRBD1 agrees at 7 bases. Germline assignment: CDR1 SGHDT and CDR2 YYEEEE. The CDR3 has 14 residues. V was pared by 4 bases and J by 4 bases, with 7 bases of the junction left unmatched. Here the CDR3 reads CASSPGTAPYGYTF. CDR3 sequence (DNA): TGTGCCAGCAGCCCAGGGACAGCGCCCTATGGCTACACCTTC.

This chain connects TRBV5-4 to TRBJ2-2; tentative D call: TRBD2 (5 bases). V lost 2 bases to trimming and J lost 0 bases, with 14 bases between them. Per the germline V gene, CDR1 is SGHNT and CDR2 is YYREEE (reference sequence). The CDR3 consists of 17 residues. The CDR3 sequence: CASSFSYGLSNTGELFF. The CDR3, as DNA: TGTGCCAGCAGCTTCTCCTATGGACTGTCGAACACCGGGGAGCTGTTTTTT.

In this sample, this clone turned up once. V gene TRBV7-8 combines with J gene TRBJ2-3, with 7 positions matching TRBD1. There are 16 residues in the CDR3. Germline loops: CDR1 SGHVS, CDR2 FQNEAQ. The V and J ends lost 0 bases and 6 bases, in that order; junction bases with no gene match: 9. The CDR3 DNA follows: TGTGCCAGCAGCTTAGCCAGGGGGACCTTGGGGGATACGCAGTATTTT. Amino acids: CASSLARGTLGDTQYF.

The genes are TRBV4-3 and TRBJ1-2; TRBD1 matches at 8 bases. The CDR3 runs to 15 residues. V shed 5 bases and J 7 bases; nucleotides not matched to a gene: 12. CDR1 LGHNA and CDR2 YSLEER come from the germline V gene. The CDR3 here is CASSTKDRGRAGYTF. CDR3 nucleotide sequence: TGCGCCAGCAGCACTAAAGACAGGGGTAGAGCTGGCTACACCTTC.

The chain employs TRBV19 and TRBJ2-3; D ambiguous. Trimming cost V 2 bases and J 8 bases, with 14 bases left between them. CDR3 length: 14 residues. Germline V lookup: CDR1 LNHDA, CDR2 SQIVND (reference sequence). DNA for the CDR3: TGTGCCAGTAGTATAACGCGTCTAAGAGGTACGCAGTATTTT. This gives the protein CASSITRLRGTQYF.

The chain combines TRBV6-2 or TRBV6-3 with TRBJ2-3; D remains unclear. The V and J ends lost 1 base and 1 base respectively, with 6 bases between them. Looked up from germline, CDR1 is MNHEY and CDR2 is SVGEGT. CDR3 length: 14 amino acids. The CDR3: CASSYYRGTDTQYF. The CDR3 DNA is TGTGCCAGCAGTTACTACCGCGGCACAGATACGCAGTATTTT.

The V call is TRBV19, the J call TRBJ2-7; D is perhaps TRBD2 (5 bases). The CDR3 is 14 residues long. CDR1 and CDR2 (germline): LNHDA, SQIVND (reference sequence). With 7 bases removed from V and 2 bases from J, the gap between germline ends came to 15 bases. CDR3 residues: CASTDPGDPYEQYF. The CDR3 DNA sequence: TGTGCCAGTACCGACCCCGGGGATCCCTACGAGCAGTACTTC.

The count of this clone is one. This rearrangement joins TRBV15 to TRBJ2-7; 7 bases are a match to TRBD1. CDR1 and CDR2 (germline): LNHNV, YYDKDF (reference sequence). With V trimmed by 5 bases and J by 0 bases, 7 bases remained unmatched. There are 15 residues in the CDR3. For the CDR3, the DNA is TGTGCCACCAGCCTCGGACAGGCCAGCTCCTACGAGCAGTACTTC. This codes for CATSLGQASSYEQYF.

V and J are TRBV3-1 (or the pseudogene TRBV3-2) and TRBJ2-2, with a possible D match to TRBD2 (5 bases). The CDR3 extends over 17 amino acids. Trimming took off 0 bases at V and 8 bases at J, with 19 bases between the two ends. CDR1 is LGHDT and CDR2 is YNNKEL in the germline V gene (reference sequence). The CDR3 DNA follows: TGTGCCAGCAGCCAAGATCGCATAGCTAGCAAGGCAGGGGAGCTGTTTTTT. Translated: CASSQDRIASKAGELFF.

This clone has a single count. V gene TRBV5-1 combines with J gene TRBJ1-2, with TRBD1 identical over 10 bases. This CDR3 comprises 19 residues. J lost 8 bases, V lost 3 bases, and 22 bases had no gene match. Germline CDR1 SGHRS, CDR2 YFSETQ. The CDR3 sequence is CASSWGTGEDSPKGWGYTF. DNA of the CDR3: TGCGCCAGCAGCTGGGGGACAGGGGAAGATTCGCCCAAGGGTTGGGGCTACACCTTC.

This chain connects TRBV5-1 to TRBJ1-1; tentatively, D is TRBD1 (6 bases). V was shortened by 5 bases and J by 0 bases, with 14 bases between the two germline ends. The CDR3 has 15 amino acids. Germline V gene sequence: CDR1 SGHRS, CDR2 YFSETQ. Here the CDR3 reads CASRGTSVVNTEAFF. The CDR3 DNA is TGCGCCAGCAGGGGGACATCGGTGGTGAACACTGAAGCTTTCTTT.

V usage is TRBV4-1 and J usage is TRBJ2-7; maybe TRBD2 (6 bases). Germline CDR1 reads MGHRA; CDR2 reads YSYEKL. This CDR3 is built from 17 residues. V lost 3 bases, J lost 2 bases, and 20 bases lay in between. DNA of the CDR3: TGCGCCAGCAGCCACCTTTTTACCGGGAGTAACACCTACGAGCAGTACTTC. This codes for CASSHLFTGSNTYEQYF.

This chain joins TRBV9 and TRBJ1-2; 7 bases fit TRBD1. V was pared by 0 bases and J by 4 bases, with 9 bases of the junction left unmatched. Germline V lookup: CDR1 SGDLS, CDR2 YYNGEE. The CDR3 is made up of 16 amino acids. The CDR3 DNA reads TGTGCCAGCAGCGTAGCTCGTACGCAGGGGGGCTATGGCTACACCTTC. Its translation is CASSVARTQGGYGYTF.

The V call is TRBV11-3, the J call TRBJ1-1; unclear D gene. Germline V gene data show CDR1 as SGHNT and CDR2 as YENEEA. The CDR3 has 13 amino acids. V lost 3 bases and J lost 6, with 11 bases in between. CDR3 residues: CASSLRLEAEAFF. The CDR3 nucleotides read TGTGCCAGCAGCTTGAGACTGGAAGCTGAAGCTTTCTTT. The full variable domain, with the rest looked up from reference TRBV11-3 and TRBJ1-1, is EAGVVQSPRYKIIEKKQPVAFWCNPISGHNTLYWYLQNLGQGPELLIRYENEEAVDDSQLPKDRFSAERLKGVDSTLKIQPAELGDSAVYLCASSLRLEAEAFFGQGTRLTVV.

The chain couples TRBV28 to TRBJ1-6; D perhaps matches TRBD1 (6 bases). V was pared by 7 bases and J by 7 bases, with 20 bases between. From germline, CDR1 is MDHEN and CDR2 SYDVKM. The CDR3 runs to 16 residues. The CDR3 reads CASKIRTDGRNSPLHF. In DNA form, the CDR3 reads TGTGCCAGCAAGATACGGACAGACGGGAGGAATTCACCCCTCCACTTT.

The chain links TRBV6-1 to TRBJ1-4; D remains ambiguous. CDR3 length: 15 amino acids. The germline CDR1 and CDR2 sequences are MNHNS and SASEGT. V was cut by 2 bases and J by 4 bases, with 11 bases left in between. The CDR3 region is CASSELRSHNEKLFF. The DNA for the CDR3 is TGTGCCAGCAGTGAACTCCGGAGCCATAATGAAAAACTGTTTTTT.

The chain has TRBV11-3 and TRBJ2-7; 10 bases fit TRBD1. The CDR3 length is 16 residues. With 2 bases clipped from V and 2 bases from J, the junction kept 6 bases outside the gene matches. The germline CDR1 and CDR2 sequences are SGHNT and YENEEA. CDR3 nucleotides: TGTGCCAGCAGCTTACCGGGGACAGGGGATGCCTACGAGCAGTACTTC. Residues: CASSLPGTGDAYEQYF.

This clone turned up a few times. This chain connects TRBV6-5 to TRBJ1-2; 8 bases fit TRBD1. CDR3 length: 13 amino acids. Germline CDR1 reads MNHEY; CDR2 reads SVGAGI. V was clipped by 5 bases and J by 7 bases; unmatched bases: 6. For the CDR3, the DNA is TGTGCCAGCAGTAGGGCAGGGGGCTTTGGCTACACCTTC. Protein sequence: CASSRAGGFGYTF.

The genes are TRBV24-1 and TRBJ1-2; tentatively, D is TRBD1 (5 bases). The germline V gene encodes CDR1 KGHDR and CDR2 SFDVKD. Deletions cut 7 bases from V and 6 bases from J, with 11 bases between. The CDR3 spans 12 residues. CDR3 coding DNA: TGTGCCACCAGCCAGGGTTGGGATGGCTACACCTTC. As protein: CATSQGWDGYTF.

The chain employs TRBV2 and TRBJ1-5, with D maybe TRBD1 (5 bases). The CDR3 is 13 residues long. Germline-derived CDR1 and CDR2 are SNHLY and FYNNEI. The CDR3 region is CATGGTANQPQHF. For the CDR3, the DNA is TGTGCGACTGGGGGGACCGCAAATCAGCCCCAGCATTTT.

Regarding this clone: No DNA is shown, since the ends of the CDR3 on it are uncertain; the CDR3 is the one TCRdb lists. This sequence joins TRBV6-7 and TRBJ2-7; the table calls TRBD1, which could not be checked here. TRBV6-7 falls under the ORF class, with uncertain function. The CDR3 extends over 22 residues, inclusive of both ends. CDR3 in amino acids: CASSYRDRPATSSTSGRWGSYF.